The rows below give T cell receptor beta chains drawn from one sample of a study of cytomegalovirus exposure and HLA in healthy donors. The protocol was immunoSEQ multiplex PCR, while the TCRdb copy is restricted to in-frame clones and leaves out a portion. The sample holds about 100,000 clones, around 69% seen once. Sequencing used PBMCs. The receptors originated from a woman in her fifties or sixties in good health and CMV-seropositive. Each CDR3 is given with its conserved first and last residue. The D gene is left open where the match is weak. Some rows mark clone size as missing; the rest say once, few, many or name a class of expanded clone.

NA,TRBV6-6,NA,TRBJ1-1,CASSSRDEAFF,TGTGCCAGCAGTTCCCGGGATGAAGCTTTCTTT
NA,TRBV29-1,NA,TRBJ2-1,CSVEESRGNEQFF,TGCAGCGTTGAAGAGAGTAGGGGCAATGAGCAGTTCTTC
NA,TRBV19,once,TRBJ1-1,CASSERQDLMNTEAFF,TGTGCCAGTAGTGAAAGACAGGACCTAATGAACACTGAAGCTTTCTTT
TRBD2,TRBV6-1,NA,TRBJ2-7,CASSDRSAGNSYEQYF,TGTGCCAGCAGTGATCGGTCAGCGGGAAACTCCTACGAGCAGTACTTC
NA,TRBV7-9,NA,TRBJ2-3,CASSLNSGADTQYF,TGTGCCAGCAGCTTAAATAGCGGAGCAGATACGCAGTATTTT
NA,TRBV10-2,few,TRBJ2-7,CASSDQGYEQYF,TGCGCCAGCAGTGATCAGGGCTACGAGCAGTACTTC
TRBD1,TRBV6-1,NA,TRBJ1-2,CASRYPIRTGYGYTF,TGTGCCAGCAGATACCCGATCAGGACAGGGTACGGCTACACCTTC
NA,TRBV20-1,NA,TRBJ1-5,CSAGRGQPQHF,TGCAGTGCCGGCAGGGGTCAGCCCCAGCATTTT
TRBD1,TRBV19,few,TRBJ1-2,CASSPTGDYGYTF,TGTGCCAGTAGTCCTACAGGGGACTATGGCTACACCTTC
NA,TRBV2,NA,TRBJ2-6,CASKASAGANVLTF,TGTGCCAGCAAGGCTAGCGCTGGGGCCAACGTCCTGACTTTC
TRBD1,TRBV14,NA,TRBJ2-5,CASSLLRGRQKETQYF,TGTGCCAGCAGCCTTCTTAGGGGGCGACAAAAAGAGACCCAGTACTTC
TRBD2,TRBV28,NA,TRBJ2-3,CASSLLAGETDTQYF,TGTGCCAGCAGTTTACTAGCGGGAGAGACAGATACGCAGTATTTT
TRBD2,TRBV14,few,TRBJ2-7,CASSQDGLADVRTYEQYF,TGTGCCAGCAGCCAAGATGGACTAGCAGACGTAAGGACCTACGAGCAGTACTTC
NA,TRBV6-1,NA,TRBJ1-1,CASSEAGGNTEAFF,TGTGCCAGCAGTGAAGCTGGCGGGAACACTGAAGCTTTCTTT
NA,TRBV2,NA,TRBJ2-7,CASSERGPSYEQYF,TGTGCCAGCAGTGAAAGGGGCCCCTCCTACGAGCAGTACTTC
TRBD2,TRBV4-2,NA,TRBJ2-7,CASSQDRGRGTSSYEQYF,TGTGCCAGCAGCCAAGACCGCGGCAGGGGGACTAGCAGCTACGAGCAGTACTTC
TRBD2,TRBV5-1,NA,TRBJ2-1,CASSLGSGSFYNEQFF,TGCGCCAGCAGCTTGGGTAGCGGGAGTTTCTACAATGAGCAGTTCTTC
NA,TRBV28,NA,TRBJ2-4,CASSNRVFGFDKNIQYF,TGTGCCAGCAGTAACAGGGTTTTTGGGTTCGACAAAAACATTCAGTACTTC
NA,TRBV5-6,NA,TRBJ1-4,CASSLGPGSSTNEKLFF,TGTGCCAGCAGCTTGGGGCCGGGAAGTTCAACTAATGAAAAACTGTTTTTT
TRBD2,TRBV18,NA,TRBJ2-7,CASSPPSGGVYEQYF,TGTGCCAGCTCACCACCATCGGGGGGGGTTTACGAGCAGTACTTC
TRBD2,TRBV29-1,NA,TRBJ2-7,CSVYTSAYYEQYF,TGCAGCGTGTATACTAGCGCCTACTACGAGCAGTACTTC
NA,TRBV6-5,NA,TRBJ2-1,CASSYSRLASNEQFF,TGTGCCAGCAGTTACTCGAGGCTAGCGAGTAATGAGCAGTTCTTC
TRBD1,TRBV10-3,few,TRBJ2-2,CAVRQGAGDTGELFF,TGTGCCGTGAGACAGGGGGCAGGCGACACCGGGGAGCTGTTTTTT
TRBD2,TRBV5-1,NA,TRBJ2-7,CASSLSVGLVGEQYF,TGCGCCAGCAGCTTGAGTGTGGGACTAGTGGGCGAGCAGTACTTC
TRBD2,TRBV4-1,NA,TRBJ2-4,CASRAGLAEKNIQYF,TGCGCCAGCAGAGCAGGACTAGCGGAAAAAAACATTCAGTACTTC
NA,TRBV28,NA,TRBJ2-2,CASTSNTGELFF,TGTGCCAGCACATCGAACACCGGGGAGCTGTTTTTT
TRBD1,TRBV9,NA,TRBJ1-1,CASSQRTGGGGGEAFF,TGTGCCAGCAGCCAACGGACAGGGGGCGGTGGAGGTGAAGCTTTCTTT
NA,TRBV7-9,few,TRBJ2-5,CASSLVGLGETQYF,TGTGCCAGCAGCTTAGTGGGGCTTGGAGAGACCCAGTACTTC
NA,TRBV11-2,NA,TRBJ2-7,CASSLYHEQYF,TGTGCCAGCAGCTTGTATCACGAGCAGTACTTC
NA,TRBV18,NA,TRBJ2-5,CASSPTIQETQYF,TGTGCCAGCTCACCAACAATTCAAGAGACCCAGTACTTC
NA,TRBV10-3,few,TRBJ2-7,CAALQGSGAYEQYF,TGTGCCGCTCTCCAGGGGTCCGGGGCCTACGAGCAGTACTTC
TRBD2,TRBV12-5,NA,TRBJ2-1,CASGYSGEGYNEQFF,TGTGCTAGTGGTTATAGTGGGGAGGGATACAATGAGCAGTTCTTC
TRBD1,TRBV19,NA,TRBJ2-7,CASSIPLQGSEQYF,TGTGCCAGTAGTATCCCCCTACAGGGGTCCGAGCAGTACTTC
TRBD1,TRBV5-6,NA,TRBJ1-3,CASSLGPTGVKGNTIYF,TGTGCCAGCAGCTTGGGGCCAACAGGGGTGAAGGGAAACACCATATATTTT
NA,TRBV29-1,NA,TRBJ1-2,CSVRTPTGGYTF,TGCAGCGTGAGGACTCCTACGGGAGGCTACACCTTC
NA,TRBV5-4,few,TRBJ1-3,CASSLGGSHSGNTIYF,TGTGCCAGCAGCTTGGGGGGCAGCCACTCTGGAAACACCATATATTTT
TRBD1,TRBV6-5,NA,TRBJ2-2,CASSYSNTGAGELFF,TGTGCCAGCAGTTACTCGAACACAGGGGCGGGGGAGCTGTTTTTT
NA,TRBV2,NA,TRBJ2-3,CASSEFVPQAGDTQYF,TGTGCCAGCAGTGAATTCGTACCCCAAGCTGGAGATACGCAGTATTTT
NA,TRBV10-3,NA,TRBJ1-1,CAIRDGRGNTEAFF,TGTGCCATCAGGGATGGGAGGGGGAACACTGAAGCCTTCTTT
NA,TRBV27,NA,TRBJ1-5,CASSQLQGYQPQHF,TGTGCCAGCAGCCAACTACAGGGTTACCAGCCCCAGCATTTT
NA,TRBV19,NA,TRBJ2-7,CASSINSGYEQYF,TGTGCCAGTAGTATAAATAGCGGCTACGAGCAGTACTTC
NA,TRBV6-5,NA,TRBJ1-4,CASSYQKKLFF,TGTGCCAGCAGTTATCAGAAAAAACTGTTTTTT
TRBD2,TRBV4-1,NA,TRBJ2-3,CASSHKRGTSGRISDTQYF,TGCGCCAGCAGCCATAAAAGGGGGACTAGCGGGAGGATATCCGATACGCAGTATTTT
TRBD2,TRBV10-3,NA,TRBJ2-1,CAISERRPSGALYNEQFF,TGTGCCATCAGTGAGAGGCGGCCTAGCGGGGCACTTTACAATGAGCAGTTCTTC
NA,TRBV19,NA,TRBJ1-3,CASSPLDARIYF,TGTGCCAGTAGTCCCCTAGACGCTCGGATATATTTT
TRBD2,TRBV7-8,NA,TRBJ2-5,CASRNSGSLETQYF,TGTGCCAGCAGAAATAGCGGGAGTCTTGAGACCCAGTACTTC
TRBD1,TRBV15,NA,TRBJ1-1,CATSRSRGENTEAFF,TGTGCCACCAGCAGGTCCAGGGGGGAGAACACTGAAGCTTTCTTT
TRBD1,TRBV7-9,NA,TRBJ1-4,CASSHTRTGVGGGNEKLFF,TGTGCCAGCAGCCATACGAGGACAGGCGTCGGAGGGGGGAATGAAAAACTGTTTTTT
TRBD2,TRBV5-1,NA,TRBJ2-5,CASSFGGRTQETQYF,TGCGCCAGCAGCTTTGGCGGGAGAACGCAAGAGACCCAGTACTTC
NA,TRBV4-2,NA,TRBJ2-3,CASSQDLTDTQYF,TGTGCCAGCAGCCAAGATCTGACAGATACGCAGTATTTT
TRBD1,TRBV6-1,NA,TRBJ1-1,CASRGDRGWGTEAFF,TGTGCCAGCAGGGGGGACAGGGGTTGGGGCACTGAAGCTTTCTTT
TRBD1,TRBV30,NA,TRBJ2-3,CAWNQGAHTDTQYF,TGTGCCTGGAACCAGGGGGCACATACAGATACGCAGTATTTT
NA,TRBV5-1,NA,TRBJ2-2,CASSLLRGSDTGELFF,TGCGCCAGCAGCTTGTTAAGGGGCTCGGACACCGGGGAGCTGTTTTTT
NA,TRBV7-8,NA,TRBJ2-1,CASSLALRRDEQFF,TGTGCCAGCAGCTTAGCGCTGAGGCGGGATGAGCAGTTCTTC